This T cell receptor beta chain derives from a study of glioma-infiltrating T cells. This clonotype was counted only a few times. Its antigen is as yet unknown. Study-level points and caveats: Non-neoplastic patients had below-expected tissue-blood divergence, while all gliomas exceeded expectation.

The iRepertoire nested amplicon-rescue multiplex PCR amplified TCR alpha and beta CDR3s from RNA. TCRdb ran MiXCR on the multiplex PCR reads and lists one entry per CDR3 protein. The data show roughly 120,000 distinct CDR3 sequences, roughly 25% seen once. Germline CDR1 SGHTS, CDR2 YDEGEE. V was pared by 5 bases and J by 2 bases, with 3 bases of the junction left unmatched. This CDR3 contains 15 residues. The sequenced sample consisted of glioma tissue, nonneoplastic brain tissue, or PBMCs (not recorded which). The chain links TRBV5-8 to TRBJ2-5, with 13 bases lining up with TRBD2. This sequence originates from a human donor with low-grade glioma or glioblastoma, undergoing nonglioma brain surgery, or in good health (not recorded which). CDR3 sequence (DNA): TGTGCCAGCAGGACTAGCGGGAGGCCACAAGAGACCCAGTACTTC. It yields the protein CASRTSGRPQETQYF. Filled out from reference TRBV5-8 and TRBJ2-5, the complete variable domain reads EAGVTQSPTHLIKTRGQQATLRCSPISGHTSVYWYQQALGLGLQFLLWYDEGEERNRGNFPPRFSGRQFPNYSSELNVNALELEDSALYLCASRTSGRPQETQYFGPGTRLLVL.